The clone carrying this TCR beta chain has at least ten counts. The sample originates from a study of CD8 T cells in ankylosing spondylitis. TCRdb re-analysed the 5' RACE reads in MiXCR, keeping a single row per CDR3 protein. The data show 200,000 or so distinct CDR3 sequences, roughly 13% seen once. CDR3 length: 13 residues. V trimming: 4 bases; J trimming: 10 bases; junction bases outside the gene matches: 7. The V gene is TRBV12-3 or TRBV12-4, the J gene TRBJ1-2; 9 bases agree with TRBD1. The receptor comes from a female donor with ankylosing spondylitis or in good health (not recorded which). The specimen was blood, either unsorted or a sorted T cell fraction (not recorded which). CDR3 in amino acids: CASSSGTGKPYTF. The DNA of the CDR3 is TGTGCCAGCAGTTCCGGGACAGGGAAGCCCTACACCTTC.